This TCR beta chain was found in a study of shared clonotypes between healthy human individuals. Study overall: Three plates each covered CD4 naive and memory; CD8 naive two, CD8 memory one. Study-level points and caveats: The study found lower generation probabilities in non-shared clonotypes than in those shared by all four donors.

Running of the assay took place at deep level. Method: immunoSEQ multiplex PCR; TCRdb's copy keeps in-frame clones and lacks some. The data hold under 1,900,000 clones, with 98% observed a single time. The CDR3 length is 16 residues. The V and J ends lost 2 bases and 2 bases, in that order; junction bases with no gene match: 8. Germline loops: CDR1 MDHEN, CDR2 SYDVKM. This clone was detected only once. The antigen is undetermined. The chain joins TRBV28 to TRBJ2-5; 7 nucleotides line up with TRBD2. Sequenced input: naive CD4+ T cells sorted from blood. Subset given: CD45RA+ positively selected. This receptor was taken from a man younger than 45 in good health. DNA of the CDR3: TGTGCCAGCAGTTTACAGGGAGGGCCGGCGCAAGAGACCCAGTACTTC. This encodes CASSLQGGPAQETQYF.